The clone carrying this T cell receptor (beta chain) was recorded many times. The missing CDR3 end, 3 residues past where the read stops, is filled in from the germline J gene. The same CDR3 arises from other DNA sequences in this sample as well. These data originate in a study of T cell clonality in common variable immunodeficiency. Produced via immunoSEQ multiplex PCR; TCRdb's table is partial and in-frame only. The sample includes under 45,000 clones, none of them occurring once. Unmatched junction bases numbered 12, after V lost 3 bases and J lost 7 bases. Germline CDR1 and CDR2: SNHLY and FYNNEI. This CDR3 region has 16 residues.

Sequencing was carried out using peripheral blood mononuclear cells. V usage is TRBV2 and J usage is TRBJ1-2; TRBD1 agrees at 9 bases. This TCR derives from a person aged 18-70 years in good health. The DNA read from the CDR3 is TGTGCCAGCAGTGAGGAAAGGTCGGACAGGGGAGCTGGC. Encoded protein: CASSEERSDRGAG. The CDR3 reads in full as CASSEERSDRGAGYTF.